These 27 T cell receptor beta chains originate from one sample sequenced in a study of control samples from healthy donors and cancer patients. Profiled with immunoSEQ multiplex PCR; TCRdb holds only in-frame clones, not every one. Of 80,000 to 100,000 clones in the sample, roughly 83% were seen once. Specimen: blood. Source of these receptors: a woman aged 25-40 years in good health.

This clone was observed a few times. The V gene is TRBV15, the J gene TRBJ2-6; no clear D gene. V lost 1 base to trimming and J lost 3 bases, with 19 bases between them. CDR1 LNHNV and CDR2 YYDKDF come from the germline V gene (reference sequence). This CDR3 is built from 19 residues. As DNA, the CDR3 is TGTGCCACCAGCAGAGGCGATCGGAGCGTAGGAGATGGGGCCAACGTCCTGACTTTC. Residues: CATSRGDRSVGDGANVLTF.

This clone turned up a few times. The chain employs TRBV19 and TRBJ2-3; 14 bases line up with TRBD2. With V trimmed by 9 bases and J by 1 base, 9 bases remained unmatched. The length of the CDR3 is 17 residues. Germline loops: CDR1 LNHDA, CDR2 SQIVND (reference sequence). The CDR3 sequence is CASQRTSGGYRTDTQYF. The CDR3 DNA reads TGTGCCAGCCAGCGGACTAGCGGGGGGTATCGCACAGATACGCAGTATTTT.

The J gene is TRBJ2-3, the V gene TRBV11-2; 9 bases line up with TRBD2. The J segment lost 1 base and the V segment lost 8 bases, leaving 10 bases of the junction unmatched. Germline CDR1 SGHAT, CDR2 FQNNGV. This CDR3 has 16 residues. The chain's CDR3 is CASRGATSGRTDTQYF. In DNA form, the CDR3 reads TGTGCCAGCCGGGGAGCTACTAGCGGGCGCACAGATACGCAGTATTTT.

This clone came up a few times. The chain uses TRBV9 and TRBJ1-1, with TRBD1 as a possible D gene (5 bases). CDR1 and CDR2 from the germline V gene are SGDLS and YYNGEE. V lost 3 bases and J lost 0, with 9 bases in between. The length of the CDR3 is 14 residues. CDR3 in DNA: TGTGCCAGCAGCGAGGGGTCGATGAACACTGAAGCTTTCTTT. It yields the protein CASSEGSMNTEAFF.

The rearrangement uses TRBV2 and TRBJ1-2; weak D call: TRBD1 (6 bases). CDR3 length: 11 amino acids. CDR1 is SNHLY and CDR2 is FYNNEI in the germline V gene. Deletions cut 6 bases from V and 7 bases from J, with 9 bases between. For the CDR3, the DNA is TGTGCCAGCAGCTACAGGGTTGGCTACACCTTC. Its translation: CASSYRVGYTF. The full variable domain, completed using reference TRBV2 and TRBJ1-2, is EPEVTQTPSHQVTQMGQEVILRCVPISNHLYFYWYRQILGQKVEFLVSFYNNEISEKSEIFDDQFSVERPDGSNFTLKIRSTKLEDSAMYFCASSYRVGYTFGSGTRLTVV.

This clone was seen once. The rearrangement links TRBV11-2 to TRBJ2-3; D unresolved. The CDR3 runs to 15 residues. CDR1 and CDR2 (germline): SGHAT, FQNNGV. V was clipped by 5 bases and J by 0 bases, with 12 bases between them. The CDR3, as DNA: TGTGCCAGCAGCCTCCGGGCTAGAAGCACAGATACGCAGTATTTT. Translated: CASSLRARSTDTQYF.

The V call is TRBV6-6, the J call TRBJ1-2; tentatively, D is TRBD1 (6 bases). The CDR3 spans 13 residues. CDR1 is MNHNY, CDR2 SVGAGI, per germline (reference sequence). V was clipped by 6 bases and J by 4 bases, with 12 bases between them. The CDR3: CASSSTGIYGYTF. The CDR3 DNA is TGTGCCAGCAGCTCTACAGGGATCTATGGCTACACCTTC.

This chain connects TRBV2 to TRBJ2-3; unclear D gene. Germline CDR1 reads SNHLY; CDR2 reads FYNNEI. V lost 3 bases and J 5 bases, leaving 9 bases between the germline ends. The CDR3 loop spans 13 amino acids. The CDR3 spells CASSEGKGDTQYF. The CDR3 nucleotides read TGTGCCAGCAGTGAGGGGAAGGGAGATACGCAGTATTTT.

V usage is TRBV4-3 and J usage is TRBJ2-7; 11 bases align to TRBD1. The CDR3 has 14 residues. Per germline, CDR1 LGHNA and CDR2 YSLEER. The J segment lost 5 bases and the V segment lost 4 bases, leaving 4 bases of the junction unmatched. Written as DNA, the CDR3 is TGCGCCAGCAGCCGAGGACAGGGGGCGGACGAGCAGTACTTC. Residues: CASSRGQGADEQYF.

The V and J genes are TRBV15 and TRBJ1-1, with 8 bases lining up with TRBD1. The length of the CDR3 is 16 residues. Germline V gives CDR1 LNHNV, CDR2 YYDKDF (reference sequence). Trimming took 0 bases from V and 4 from J; bases not matched to a gene: 7. CDR3 coding DNA: TGTGCCACCAGCAGAGATGAATGGACAGGGACCACTGAAGCTTTCTTT. It specifies CATSRDEWTGTTEAFF.

The CDR3 is CASSSRPLVLPNTEAFF. DNA for the CDR3: TGTGCCAGCAGCTCGAGGCCGTTAGTCCTGCCGAACACTGAAGCTTTCTTT. The chain uses TRBV14 and TRBJ1-1; D call uncertain. There are 17 residues in the CDR3. Germline lookup yields CDR1 SGHDN and CDR2 FVKESK. The germline V and J ends were trimmed by 5 bases and 1 base, with 20 bases remaining between them.

The CDR3 protein is CASSPSDRGSSGANVLTF. The CDR3 DNA is TGCGCCAGCAGCCCGTCCGACAGGGGGAGCTCTGGGGCCAACGTCCTGACTTTC. V usage is TRBV5-1 and J usage is TRBJ2-6; 9 bases are shared with TRBD1. Germline trimming cut 4 bases from V and 0 bases from J; bases unmatched to any gene: 8. The CDR3 is 18 residues long. CDR1 is SGHRS, CDR2 YFSETQ, per germline.

This chain joins TRBV7-8 and TRBJ2-7; no definite D call. CDR3 length: 14 residues. V shed 5 bases and J shed 3 bases, with 14 bases lying between them. CDR1 and CDR2 (germline): SGHVS, FQNEAQ. CDR3 sequence (DNA): TGTGCCAGCAGCCTACGTTACGGAAGCTACGAGCAGTACTTC. This gives the protein CASSLRYGSYEQYF.

The chain joins TRBV7-2 to TRBJ1-2, with 8 bases identical to TRBD1. CDR3 length: 15 residues. Germline loops: CDR1 SGHTA, CDR2 FQGNSA. V lost 5 bases, J lost 1 base, and 6 bases stayed unmatched. Written as DNA, the CDR3 is TGTGCCAGCAGCGCAGACAGGGGACGTAACTATGGCTACACCTTC. It yields the protein CASSADRGRNYGYTF. The complete variable domain, with remaining parts taken from reference TRBV7-2 and TRBJ1-2, reads GAGVSQSPSNKVTEKGKDVELRCDPISGHTALYWYRQSLGQGLEFLIYFQGNSAPDKSGLPSDRFSAERTGGSVSTLTIQRTQQEDSAVYLCASSADRGRNYGYTFGSGTRLTVV.

The chain has TRBV19 and TRBJ2-3; D gene ambiguous. V lost 4 bases and J lost 6, with 14 bases in between. Germline CDR1 is LNHDA and CDR2 is SQIVND (reference sequence). The CDR3 consists of 14 residues. Here the CDR3 reads CASSNSGDPDTQYF. The CDR3 DNA reads TGTGCCAGTAGTAACTCCGGAGACCCGGATACGCAGTATTTT.

With respect to this clone: Compared with germline, one end of the junction differs, possibly owing to a read error. The sample holds other DNA sequences that translate to the same CDR3. The chain uses TRBV30 and TRBJ1-5; 9 nucleotides align to TRBD1. CDR3 length equals 13 residues. The germline V gene has CDR1 GTSNPN and CDR2 SVGIG (reference sequence). The CDR3 spells CAWRGQGHQPQHF. The CDR3 region has the DNA TGTGCTTGGAGGGGACAGGGCCATCAGCCCCAGCATTTT.

This chain joins TRBV29-1 and TRBJ1-2, with 7 nucleotides matching TRBD1. V shed 7 bases and J 4 bases; nucleotides not matched to a gene: 12. This CDR3 is built from 14 residues. The germline gives CDR1 SQVTM, CDR2 ANQGSEA. The CDR3 sequence: CSAQGGTVSYGYTF. CDR3 bases: TGCAGCGCCCAGGGGGGCACCGTCAGCTATGGCTACACCTTC.

This chain joins TRBV7-2 and TRBJ2-5; D perhaps matches TRBD1 (7 bases). The germline V gene encodes CDR1 SGHTA and CDR2 FQGNSA. The CDR3 has 13 amino acids. Trimming took off 0 bases at V and 11 bases at J, with 13 bases between the two ends. The CDR3 coding sequence is TGTGCCAGCAGCTTAGCGGCAGGGGGGAATCAGTACTTC. This translates into CASSLAAGGNQYF.

The chain joins TRBV29-1 to TRBJ2-1; 12 nucleotides align to TRBD1. CDR1 is SQVTM, CDR2 ANQGSEA, per germline. After removal of 6 bases from V and 9 bases from J, the junction contained 9 bases not matched to a gene. This CDR3 spans 14 amino acids. The CDR3 DNA reads as TGCAGCGTCTCCGGGACAGGGGGCTCATCTGAGCAGTTCTTC. It specifies CSVSGTGGSSEQFF.

The rearrangement links TRBV7-2 to TRBJ1-2; a weak D match, TRBD1 (6 bases). V was trimmed by 3 bases and J by 7 bases, leaving 9 bases between them. Germline lookup yields CDR1 SGHTA and CDR2 FQGNSA. The CDR3 covers 12 residues. CDR3 sequence reads: CASSFTGFGYTF. DNA of the CDR3: TGTGCCAGCAGCTTCACAGGGTTTGGCTACACCTTC.

The genes are TRBV5-1 and TRBJ1-5, with D possibly being TRBD1 (5 bases). The germline CDR1 and CDR2 sequences are SGHRS and YFSETQ. The CDR3 contains 14 residues. The V end lost 2 bases, the J end lost 4 bases, and 10 bases lay between the germline ends. For the CDR3, the DNA is TGCGCCAGCAGCTTAGGGGACGGTAATCAGCCCCAGCATTTT. Translating it yields CASSLGDGNQPQHF.

The chain couples TRBV4-3 to TRBJ1-3; 12 bases agree with TRBD1. The trim removed 3 bases at V and 3 bases at J, leaving 3 bases unmatched. The length of the CDR3 is 16 residues. Germline V lookup: CDR1 LGHNA, CDR2 YSLEER. CDR3 loop: CASSQGQGALGNTIYF. The CDR3 nucleotides read TGCGCCAGCAGCCAGGGACAGGGGGCACTTGGAAACACCATATATTTT.

V and J are TRBV12-3 or TRBV12-4 and TRBJ1-2; TRBD1 matches at 8 bases. CDR3 length equals 13 residues. J was trimmed by 6 bases and V by 2 bases; bases with no gene match: 2. CDR3 sequence reads: CASSLSGGNGYTF. The CDR3 coding sequence is TGTGCCAGCAGTTTATCAGGGGGCAATGGCTACACCTTC.

The rearrangement joins TRBV6-2 or TRBV6-3 to TRBJ1-1; 9 bases agree with TRBD1. The CDR3 is made up of 16 amino acids. The V gene's germline CDR1 is MNHEY and CDR2 SVGEGT. The V and J ends lost 2 bases and 3 bases, in that order; junction bases with no gene match: 7. In nucleotides, the CDR3 is TGTGCCAGCAGTTACCCGCGACAGGGGGGTGACACTGAAGCTTTCTTT. Amino acids: CASSYPRQGGDTEAFF.

There are a few counts of this clone. CDR3 sequence (DNA): TGTGCCAGCAGCCAAGATGGCGGCCAGCCCCAGCATTTT. Encoded protein: CASSQDGGQPQHF. The rearrangement joins TRBV14 to TRBJ1-5; unclear D gene. Germline CDR1 is SGHDN and CDR2 is FVKESK. The germline V and J ends were trimmed by 0 bases and 7 bases, with 7 bases remaining between them. This CDR3 is 13 amino acids long.

DNA for the CDR3: TGTGCCTGGACATGGGGGGTCCTTAGCTCTGGAAACACCATATATTTT. Translating gives CAWTWGVLSSGNTIYF. This chain uses TRBV30 with TRBJ1-3; maybe TRBD1 (5 bases). This CDR3 comprises 16 residues. Germline CDR1 and CDR2: GTSNPN and SVGIG (reference sequence). Trimming cost V 4 bases and J 0 bases, with 16 bases left between them.

This clone was recorded only once. The CDR3 loop is CASSRDGQRMDGYTF. As DNA, the CDR3 is TGCGCCAGCAGCCGGGACGGGCAGAGGATGGATGGCTACACCTTC. This chain connects TRBV5-1 to TRBJ1-2, with D possibly matching TRBD1 (5 bases). V was pared by 4 bases and J by 6 bases, with 19 bases between. Germline V gene lookup returns CDR1 SGHRS and CDR2 YFSETQ. The CDR3 has 15 residues.